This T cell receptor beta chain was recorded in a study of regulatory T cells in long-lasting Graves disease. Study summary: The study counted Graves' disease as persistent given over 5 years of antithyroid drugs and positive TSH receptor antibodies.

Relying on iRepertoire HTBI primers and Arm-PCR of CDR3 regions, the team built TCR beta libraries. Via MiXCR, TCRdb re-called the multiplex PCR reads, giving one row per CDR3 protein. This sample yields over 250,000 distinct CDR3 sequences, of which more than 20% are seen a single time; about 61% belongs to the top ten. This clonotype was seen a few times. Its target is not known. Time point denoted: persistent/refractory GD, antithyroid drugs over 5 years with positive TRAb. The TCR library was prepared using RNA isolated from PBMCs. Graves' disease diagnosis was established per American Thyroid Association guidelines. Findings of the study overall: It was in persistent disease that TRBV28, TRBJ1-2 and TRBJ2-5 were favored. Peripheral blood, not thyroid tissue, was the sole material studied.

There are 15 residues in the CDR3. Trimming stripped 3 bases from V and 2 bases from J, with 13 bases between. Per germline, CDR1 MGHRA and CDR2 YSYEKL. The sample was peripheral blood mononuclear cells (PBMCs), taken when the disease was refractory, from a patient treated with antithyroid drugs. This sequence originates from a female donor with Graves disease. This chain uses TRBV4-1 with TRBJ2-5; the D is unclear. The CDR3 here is CASSQRWRDQETQYF. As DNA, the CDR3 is TGCGCCAGCAGCCAGAGGTGGAGAGATCAAGAGACCCAGTACTTC.